This TCR beta chain was captured by sequencing in a study of blood T cell repertoires in COVID-19. Data came from immunoSEQ multiplex PCR; TCRdb stores just in-frame clones and leaves some out. The repertoire has 120,000 to 150,000 clones, around 76% of them found once; the top ten carry approximately 14%. V was cut by 0 bases and J by 3 bases, with 7 bases left in between. This CDR3 is 14 amino acids long. Per germline, CDR1 SGHNT and CDR2 YENEEA. Material for sequencing was peripheral blood. The clonotype originates from a man older than 75 with acute or convalescent COVID-19. The rearrangement links TRBV11-3 to TRBJ2-3; D is perhaps TRBD1 (6 bases). Written as DNA, the CDR3 is TGTGCCAGCAGCTTAGAAGGGGGTACAGATACGCAGTATTTT. It codes for CASSLEGGTDTQYF.